This T cell receptor beta chain was observed in a study of T cell responses to AZD1222 COVID-19 vaccine. General study findings and limits: Baseline seropositivity occurred in only a handful of AZD1222 recipients. Of spike-specific TCRs, nearly half reportedly target regions left unmutated in variants.

Trimming removed 1 base from V and 0 bases from J, with 7 bases in between. The length of the CDR3 is 14 residues. CDR1 is SGHTA and CDR2 is FQGNSA in the germline V gene. The data were produced by immunoSEQ multiplex PCR, yet TCRdb's version contains in-frame clones alone and is incomplete. Seen here are nearly 95,000 clones, roughly 89% observed once, and the top ten hold roughly 9%. This clone was found a few times. Its specificity is unknown. This sample also contains other DNA sequences that code for the same CDR3. Sequenced here: peripheral blood, sampled on day 0 of AZD1222 vaccination. The sequence was collected from an adult in good health. This rearrangement joins TRBV7-2 to TRBJ2-7; D is unresolved. CDR3 loop: CASSLGPSSYEQYF. The CDR3, as DNA: TGTGCCAGCAGCTTAGGGCCTTCCTCCTACGAGCAGTACTTC.